This T cell receptor (beta chain) was recovered during a study of T cells after yellow fever vaccination. Broader study findings: The study re-detected most primary-vaccination clones after the booster (96% CD4, roughly 91% CD8). The secondary T-cell response peaked on day 5, not day 15, but was weaker.

Losses at the gene ends were 7 bases for V and 4 bases for J; bases not matched to a gene: 8. CDR1 is ENHRY and CDR2 is SYGVKD in the germline V gene. This CDR3 spans 14 amino acids. A process of 5'RACE template switching, which added a universal primer site and UMIs, was used to make TCR cDNA. TCRdb processed the 5' RACE reads anew with MiXCR; each CDR3 protein has one entry. The table lists roughly 350,000 distinct CDR3 sequences, approximately 4% of them singletons, with 20% to 25% in the top ten. Note on this clonotype: The antigen remains unidentified.

The material was PBMCs, obtained 5 days after the yellow fever booster vaccination. The chain carries TRBV10-3 and TRBJ2-3, with 7 bases lining up with TRBD1. This sequence was found in a man aged 18 to 35 who received the YFV17D yellow fever vaccine. The CDR3 coding sequence is TGTGCCATCACCGTGACAGGGTCGGCAGATACGCAGTATTTT. Protein: CAITVTGSADTQYF.